This is a list of T cell receptor beta chains from one sample in a study of metastatic and nonmetastatic thyroid tumors. TCRdb reprocessed the PCR reads via MiXCR. The sample lists approximately 15,000 clones; roughly a fifth were seen once. The source material was blood. Receptors were obtained from a female donor with papillary thyroid cancer or a benign thyroid nodule (not recorded which). Some clones in this sample may be carry-over from other donors' samples. The CDR3 runs from the conserved cysteine through the conserved F or W. Size is stated for part of the rows, as once, few or many counts, or as a class when the clone is expanded.

>14|NA|TRBV20-1|TRBJ2-7
CSARRTDRGLEQYF
>19|NA|TRBV4-2|TRBJ2-3
CASSQDADPSGGHTDTQYF
>18|NA|TRBV5-6|TRBJ1-6
CASSWAGTGGIFDSPLHF
>18|medium-sized|TRBV6-5|TRBJ2-3
CASTTLRGGTPNTDTQYF
>17|medium-sized|TRBV6-4|TRBJ2-7
CASTIRTSGEGIYEQYF
>14|NA|TRBV7-9|TRBJ2-7
CEGSSGLAGGEQYF
>14|medium-sized|TRBV10-3|TRBJ1-6
CAISARDRISPLHF
>15|many|TRBV9|TRBJ2-7
CASSPSGGEPYEQYF
>14|many|TRBV5-1|TRBJ1-2
CASSPNREISGYTF
>14|NA|TRBV11-2|TRBJ1-1
CASSLGNLNTEAFF
>16|many|TRBV11-2|TRBJ1-1
CASSVGVWDPNTEAFF
>12|many|TRBV20-1|TRBJ1-4
CSAPKRGEKLFF
>13|few|TRBV12-3/TRBV12-4|TRBJ2-7
CATSRDLYYEQYF
>15|NA|TRBV20-1|TRBJ1-4
CSAAGTGATNEKLFF
>16|medium-sized|TRBV28|TRBJ1-6
CASTTLRGGPNSPLHF
>16|medium-sized|TRBV6-2/TRBV6-3|TRBJ1-6
CASSRQGQPYNSPLHF
>15|NA|TRBV6-1|TRBJ2-2
CASSSGQEDTGELFF
>14|NA|TRBV6-1|TRBJ1-1
CASSKTGAGTEAFF
>14|NA|TRBV5-1|TRBJ2-3
CASSFGRGTDTQYF
>14|NA|TRBV24-1|TRBJ2-3
CASGSVSWSDTQYF
>16|medium-sized|TRBV6-2/TRBV6-3|TRBJ2-3
CASSLRLAGGEDTQYF
>15|many|TRBV9|TRBJ2-3
CASSVDSGRTDTQYF
>15|medium-sized|TRBV6-1|TRBJ2-5
CASYKGVSGMETQYF
>15|few|TRBV15|TRBJ2-7
CATSRPPGTGDEQYF
>13|NA|TRBV6-1|TRBJ1-1
CASSDAVTAEAFF
>17|NA|TRBV6-5|TRBJ2-5
CASSYSAFGGLRETQYF
>12|medium-sized|TRBV27|TRBJ2-3
CASSLYTDTQYF
>14|medium-sized|TRBV19|TRBJ1-2
CASSIRVTNYGYTF
>14|NA|TRBV9|TRBJ2-7
CASSYTYRGGEQYF
>16|medium-sized|TRBV7-2|TRBJ2-1
CASSLAYGSSYNEQFF
>14|many|TRBV10-2|TRBJ1-3
CASSEESSGNTIYF
>12|medium-sized|TRBV6-1|TRBJ2-7
CASSLSSYEQYF
>12|medium-sized|TRBV10-3|TRBJ1-6
CAISEENSPLHF
>13|NA|TRBV20-1|TRBJ1-1
CSALKEGDTEAFF
>13|medium-sized|TRBV12-3/TRBV12-4|TRBJ2-7
CASSRGTAYEQYF
>19|NA|TRBV11-2|TRBJ2-6
CASSLGTGTLSSGANVLTF
>16|medium-sized|TRBV15|TRBJ2-7
CATSRDILGMTYEQYF
>14|NA|TRBV20-1|TRBJ1-1
CSAILRQANTQAFF
>16|medium-sized|TRBV12-3/TRBV12-4|TRBJ1-1
CASSRFSGGSATEAFF
>19|NA|TRBV11-1|TRBJ2-5
CASSSAQREAGSIGETQYF
>14|medium-sized|TRBV20-1|TRBJ2-2
CSARDPPNTGELFF
>16|medium-sized|TRBV28|TRBJ2-3
CASSQGLAGGTDTQYF
>14|NA|TRBV30|TRBJ2-7
CATKRGTSSYEQYF
>15|medium-sized|TRBV7-3|TRBJ2-7
CASSLAGGSGYEQYF
>14|many|TRBV5-4|TRBJ1-2
CASSLDTANYGYTF
>14|few|TRBV2|TRBJ2-3
CASIWALSTDTQYF
>16|many|TRBV10-3|TRBJ2-3
CAISDWGQGSSTPQYF
>15|many|TRBV5-4|TRBJ2-1
CASSPTSGRGNEQFF
>11|many|TRBV30|TRBJ2-7
CAWSDRSEQYF
>11|NA|TRBV7-2|TRBJ2-5
CASTAEETQYF
>12|many|TRBV9|TRBJ1-3
CASSVEGLPIYF
>16|NA|TRBV4-2|TRBJ2-3
CASRPQPLSSTDTQYF
>17|many|TRBV24-1|TRBJ2-7
CATSDGGGPSGRREQYF
>13|medium-sized|TRBV12-3/TRBV12-4|TRBJ1-5
CASSFSGNQPQHF
>14|medium-sized|TRBV6-1|TRBJ1-5
CASSRQPANQPQHF
>14|NA|TRBV5-1|TRBJ2-3
CASSFATATDTQYF
>14|NA|TRBV4-1|TRBJ1-5
CASRKQGADQPQHF
>15|medium-sized|TRBV4-2|TRBJ2-7
CASSPSAGQTYEQYF
>14|NA|TRBV5-1|TRBJ1-3
CASSLVGVGNTIYF